This T cell receptor beta chain came from a study of beta chain features in type 1 diabetes. Broader study findings: A PCR bias possibly favoring shorter templates would apply equally to patients and controls. Resolution of whether HLA type affects TCRB rearrangement was not achieved here.

This CDR3 is built from 15 residues. Trimming shortened V by 0 bases and J by 0 bases, and 6 bases separated the two germline ends. Germline loops: CDR1 SGHTA, CDR2 FQGNSA. Notes on this clone: As yet, its antigen is unknown.

Isolated RNA was reverse transcribed in full, so expressed TCRB transcripts were sequenced. Data came from immunoSEQ multiplex PCR; TCRdb stores just in-frame clones and leaves some out. This table has fewer than 650,000 clones, around a sixth appearing once. Sequenced input: naive CD4+ T cells from blood. The chain is built from TRBV7-2 and TRBJ2-1; D unresolved. This clonotype was obtained from a man between 18 and 29 years old in good health. The DNA of the CDR3 is TGTGCCAGCAGCTTAGCGGTCAGCTCCTACAATGAGCAGTTCTTC. Its protein is CASSLAVSSYNEQFF.